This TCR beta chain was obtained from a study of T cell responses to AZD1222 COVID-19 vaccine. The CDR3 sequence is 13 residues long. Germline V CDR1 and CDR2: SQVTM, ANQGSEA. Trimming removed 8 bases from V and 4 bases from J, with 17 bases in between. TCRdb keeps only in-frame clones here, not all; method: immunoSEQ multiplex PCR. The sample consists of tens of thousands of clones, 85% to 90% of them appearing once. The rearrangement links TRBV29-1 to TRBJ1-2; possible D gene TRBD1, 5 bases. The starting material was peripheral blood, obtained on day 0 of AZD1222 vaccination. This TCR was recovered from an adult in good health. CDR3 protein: CSTLGGAAYGYTF. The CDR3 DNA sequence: TGCAGCACCCTAGGTGGGGCCGCCTATGGCTACACCTTC.